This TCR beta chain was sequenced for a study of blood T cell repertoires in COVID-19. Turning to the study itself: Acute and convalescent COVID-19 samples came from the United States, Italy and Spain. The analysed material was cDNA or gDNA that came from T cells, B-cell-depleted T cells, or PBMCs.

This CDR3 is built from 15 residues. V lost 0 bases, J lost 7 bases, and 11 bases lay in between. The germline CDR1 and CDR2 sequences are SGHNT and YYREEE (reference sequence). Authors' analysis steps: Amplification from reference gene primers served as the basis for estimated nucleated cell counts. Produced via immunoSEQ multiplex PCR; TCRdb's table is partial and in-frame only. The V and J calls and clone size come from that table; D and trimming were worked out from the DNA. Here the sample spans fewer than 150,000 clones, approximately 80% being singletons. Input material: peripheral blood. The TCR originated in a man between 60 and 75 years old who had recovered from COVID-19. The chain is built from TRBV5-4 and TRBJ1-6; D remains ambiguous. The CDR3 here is CASSLAGLQNSPLHF. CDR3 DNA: TGTGCCAGCAGCTTGGCTGGGCTGCAGAATTCACCCCTCCACTTT. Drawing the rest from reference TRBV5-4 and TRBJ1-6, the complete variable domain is ETGVTQSPTHLIKTRGQQVTLRCSSQSGHNTVSWYQQALGQGPQFIFQYYREEENGRGNFPPRFSGLQFPNYSSELNVNALELDDSALYLCASSLAGLQNSPLHFGNGTRLTVT.